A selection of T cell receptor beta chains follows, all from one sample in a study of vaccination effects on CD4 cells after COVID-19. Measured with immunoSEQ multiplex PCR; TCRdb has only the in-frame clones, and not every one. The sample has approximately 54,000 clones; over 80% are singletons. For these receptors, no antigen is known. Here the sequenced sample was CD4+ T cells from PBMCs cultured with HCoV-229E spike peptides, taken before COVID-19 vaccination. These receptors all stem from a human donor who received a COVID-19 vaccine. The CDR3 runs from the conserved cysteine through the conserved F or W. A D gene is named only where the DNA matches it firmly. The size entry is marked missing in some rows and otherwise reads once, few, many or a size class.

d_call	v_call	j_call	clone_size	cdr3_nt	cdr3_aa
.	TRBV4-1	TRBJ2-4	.	TGCGCCAGCAGCCAAGAGGGATACGGGAACATTCAGTACTTC	CASSQEGYGNIQYF
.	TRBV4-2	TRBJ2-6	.	TGTGCCAGCAGCCAAGATTACGCGGGGACAGGGGCCAACGTCCTGACTTTC	CASSQDYAGTGANVLTF
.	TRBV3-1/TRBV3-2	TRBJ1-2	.	TGTGCCAGCAGCCATGCCCCCAGGGATAAGAGTTACACCTTC	CASSHAPRDKSYTF
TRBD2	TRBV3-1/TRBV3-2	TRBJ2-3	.	TGTGCCAGCAGGGGAGGGACTAGCGGGGGGGGAGATACGCAGTATTTT	CASRGGTSGGGDTQYF
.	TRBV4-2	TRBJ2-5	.	TGTGCCAGCAGCCGACCGGAGACTGGGACCCAGTACTTC	CASSRPETGTQYF
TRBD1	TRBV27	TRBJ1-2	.	TGTGCCAGCAGATATCGGACAGGTCAATATGGCTACACCTTC	CASRYRTGQYGYTF
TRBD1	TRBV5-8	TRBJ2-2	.	TGTGCCAGCAGCTTGGAAATAGGGGGCGCTTCCGGGGAGCTGTTTTTT	CASSLEIGGASGELFF
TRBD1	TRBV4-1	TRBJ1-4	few	TGCGCCAGCAGCCAGGGACCGACAGGGGCAAGAGAAAAACTGTTTTTT	CASSQGPTGAREKLFF
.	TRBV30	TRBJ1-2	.	TGTGCCTGGAGTTTCGAGACGGGGGGTGGCTACACCTTC	CAWSFETGGGYTF
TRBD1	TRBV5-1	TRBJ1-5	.	TGCGCCAGCAGCTCCGGGACAGGGGGCGCGGGCAATCAGCCCCAGCATTTT	CASSSGTGGAGNQPQHF
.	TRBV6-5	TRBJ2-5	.	TGTGCCAGCAGTTACGGGACGGGGCCCGTGGAGACCCAGTACTTC	CASSYGTGPVETQYF
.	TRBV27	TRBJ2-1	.	TGTGCCAGCAGTGCCGTCACCTACAATGAGCAGTTCTTC	CASSAVTYNEQFF
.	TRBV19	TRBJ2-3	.	TGTGCCAGTAGTATCCGAAACTCAGATACGCAGTATTTT	CASSIRNSDTQYF
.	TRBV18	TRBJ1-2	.	TGTGCCAGCTCACCAGAAGGCGGAGGGGGACTAAGGGGCTACACCTTC	CASSPEGGGGLRGYTF
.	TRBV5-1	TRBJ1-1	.	TGCGCCAGCAGCCGACAGGAGGGCACTGAAGCTTTCTTT	CASSRQEGTEAFF
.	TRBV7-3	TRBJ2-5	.	TGTGCCAGCAGCTTTACAGGGTTGGGGGAGACCCAGTACTTC	CASSFTGLGETQYF
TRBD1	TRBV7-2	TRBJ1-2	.	TGTGCCAGCAGCACCGGGACAGGGGGCCCCATATGGGATGGCTACACCTTC	CASSTGTGGPIWDGYTF
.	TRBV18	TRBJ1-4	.	TGTGCCAGCTCACGAGGGGCGAATGAAAAACTGTTTTTT	CASSRGANEKLFF